Sequencing of this TCR beta chain was carried out in a study of T cell repertoires in cytomegalovirus infection (dated by TCRdb to about 2019). For the wider study: Because public TCR beta signatures pointed to carriage of CMV infection together with the matching HLA type, the HLA type of each donor mattered for the analysis.

The paper's findings and limits, for the study overall: In both this cohort and an independent roughly 400-donor cohort, the cumulative frequency of public TCR beta family members distinguished carriers of CMV infection plus the relevant HLA type. In the ex vivo response, HLA-C-restricted CMV-specific TCR beta clonotypes were dominant, and in two of eight donors the single most frequent clonotype came from this HLA-C-restricted group.

Comment on this clonotype: The antigen it binds to is not known. Base qualities are missing; no much larger clone stands one base away.

This sample was sequenced with an Illumina HiSeq 1500. TCRdb ran its own pipeline on the public reads, namely fastp trimming at Q25 and MiXCR clone calling, and kept in-frame beta chains. Each CDR3 protein appears once, grouped with its most common genes and DNA. A total of roughly 250,000 distinct CDR3 sequences appear in this sample, 20% to 25% of them only once. 15% to 20% of the sample is in the top ten clones. The junction shows trimming of 4 bases on V and 4 bases on J, plus 14 bases between the germline ends. The CDR3 contains 15 residues, cysteine and phenylalanine counted. The only DNA kept is the CDR3, 45 bases in frame from the first base. The CDR1 and CDR2 encoded by the germline V gene are SGHVS and FNYEAQ.

This clonotype originated in a human donor in good health (CMV status not recorded). Some clones in this sample may be carry-over from other donors' samples. Sample: CD8+ T cells from PBMCs. The rearranged segments are TRBV7-6 and TRBJ1-3; the D gene is unclear. The nucleotide sequence is given as TGTGCCAGCAGCTCCCCCACAGCAGAAGGAAACACCATATATTTT. It translates to CASSSPTAEGNTIYF. With the rest looked up from the reference TRBV7-6 and TRBJ1-3 genes rather than sequenced, the full variable domain is GAGVSQSPRYKVTKRGQDVALRCDPISGHVSLYWYRQALGQGPEFLTYFNYEAQQDKSGLPNDRFSAERPEGSISTLTIQRTEQRDSAMYRCASSSPTAEGNTIYFGEGSWLTVV.